This T cell receptor beta chain was observed in a study of ipilimumab plus nivolumab after autologous stem cell transplantation. Study details: Median doses per patient: roughly five ipilimumab, roughly 8 nivolumab. The DLBCL group included primary refractory and relapsed cases.

This clone was detected a few times. From germline, CDR1 is SGHTA and CDR2 FQGNSA. The CDR3 totals 15 residues. V was clipped by 5 bases and J by 10 bases; unmatched bases: 9. Assay: immunoSEQ multiplex PCR; the TCRdb copy retains only in-frame clones and omits some. The table shows fewer than 20,000 clones, with over 70% occurring only once. Starting 14 to 28 days after autologous transplant, ipilimumab 1 mg/kg was given. Through week 26, nivolumab 3 mg/kg IV was given weeks 1, 4, 7, 10, then biweekly. The receptor's source is a male donor with diffuse large B-cell lymphoma. The rearrangement uses TRBV7-2 and TRBJ1-6; 9 bases align to TRBD1. The input for sequencing was PBMCs, taken in a trial of ipilimumab plus nivolumab as post-transplant consolidation. The CDR3 loop is CASSMTGTGRSPLHF. The CDR3, as DNA: TGTGCCAGCAGCATGACCGGGACAGGGAGATCACCCCTCCACTTT.